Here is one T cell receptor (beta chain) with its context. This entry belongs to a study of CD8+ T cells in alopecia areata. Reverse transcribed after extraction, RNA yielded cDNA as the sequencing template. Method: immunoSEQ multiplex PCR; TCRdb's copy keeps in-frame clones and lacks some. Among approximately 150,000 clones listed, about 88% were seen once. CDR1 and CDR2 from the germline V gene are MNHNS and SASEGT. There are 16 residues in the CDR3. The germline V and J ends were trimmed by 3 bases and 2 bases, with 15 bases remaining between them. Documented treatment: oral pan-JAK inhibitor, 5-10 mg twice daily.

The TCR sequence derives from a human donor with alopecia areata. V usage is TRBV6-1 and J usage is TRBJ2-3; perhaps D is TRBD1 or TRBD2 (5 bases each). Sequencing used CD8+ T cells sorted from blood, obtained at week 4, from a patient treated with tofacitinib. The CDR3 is CASSDGTGYPTDTQYF. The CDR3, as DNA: TGTGCCAGCAGTGACGGGACCGGGTACCCCACAGATACGCAGTATTTT.